Listed here is a single T cell receptor beta chain. What it binds is unknown. TCRdb fed the 5' RACE reads into MiXCR, producing one record per CDR3 protein. The sample comprises roughly 180,000 distinct CDR3 sequences, approximately 9% of which are singletons, and more than 12% rests with the top ten. Trimming took 0 bases from V and 0 from J, leaving 9 bases between them. Looked up from germline, CDR1 is MNHEY and CDR2 is SVGAGI. This CDR3 has 16 residues. This entry comes from a study of CD8 T cells in ankylosing spondylitis. General observations from the study: The clones that were linked to disease were reported to be significantly enriched in matched synovial fluid samples from ankylosing spondylitis patients.

The sequence was collected from a female donor with ankylosing spondylitis or in good health (not recorded which). The specimen sequenced was blood, either unsorted or a sorted T cell fraction (not recorded which). V and J are TRBV6-5 and TRBJ2-4; a possible D gene is TRBD2 (6 bases). CDR3 DNA sequence: TGTGCCAGCAGTTACTCGGGGGGTATAGCCAAAAACATTCAGTACTTC. Translated, it gives CASSYSGGIAKNIQYF.